Listed below are T cell receptor beta chains from one sample, sequenced in a study of blood T cell repertoires in COVID-19. Sequenced by immunoSEQ multiplex PCR; TCRdb stores in-frame clones only, minus some. This table has about 360,000 clones, roughly 86% appearing once. The sequenced sample consisted of peripheral blood. Receptors were obtained from a human donor in a cohort sampled during active COVID-19. Each CDR3 is given with its conserved first and last residue.

J,length,V,CDR3
TRBJ2-3,17,TRBV5-4,CASSLVLAGGGADTQYF
TRBJ2-5,13,TRBV5-1,CASSLRTEETQYF
TRBJ2-7,14,TRBV28,CASRGSGITYEQYF
TRBJ2-1,15,TRBV2,CASSEPGWSYNEQFF
TRBJ2-5,16,TRBV6-2/TRBV6-3,CASSYGSSVSGETQYF
TRBJ2-2,16,TRBV7-6,CASSFYAGANTGELFF
TRBJ2-3,16,TRBV10-3,CAISPGVGGSTDTQYF
TRBJ2-7,13,TRBV18,CASSPGQSYEQYF
TRBJ1-5,18,TRBV20-1,CSASPLGQGQRGNQPQHF
TRBJ2-7,14,TRBV5-6,CASSLDQGRYEQYF
TRBJ2-5,15,TRBV5-1,CASSLDPGHEETQYF
TRBJ2-5,14,TRBV30,CAWSVAGGGETQYF
TRBJ2-4,16,TRBV11-3,CASSLGGSRTKNIQYF
TRBJ1-4,13,TRBV15,CATSSGGDRQLFF
TRBJ1-2,13,TRBV19,CASSGTGDGGYTF
TRBJ1-2,15,TRBV19,CASSPSGGGSYGYTF
TRBJ2-4,15,TRBV28,CASSDDREAKNIQYF
TRBJ2-1,15,TRBV9,CASSARGPSYNEQFF
TRBJ1-2,14,TRBV2,CASSPERANYGYTF
TRBJ1-2,17,TRBV27,CASSFGRGPSGFYGYTF
TRBJ2-5,15,TRBV6-5,CASSTYRESGETQYF
TRBJ2-7,17,TRBV7-6,CASSLQSVGGINYEQYF
TRBJ1-4,15,TRBV2,CASHREVATNEKLFF
TRBJ2-3,17,TRBV19,CASSIGRLLNVPDTQYF
TRBJ2-2,14,TRBV19,CASTRDFDTGELFF
TRBJ1-2,15,TRBV2,CASSSPSELDYGYTF
TRBJ2-1,16,TRBV7-3,CASSGVVDSLYNEQFF
TRBJ1-4,17,TRBV10-1,CASSDVTGEQLSEKLFF
TRBJ1-1,17,TRBV3-1/TRBV3-2,CASSPPWGGLGNTEAFF
TRBJ2-5,16,TRBV5-1,CASSSLAGGGQETQYF
TRBJ1-1,17,TRBV12-5,CASGWGDGVALNTEAFF
TRBJ1-2,19,TRBV19,CASSTREPLRLLANYGYTF
TRBJ1-1,14,TRBV7-8,CASSPKGMNTEAFF
TRBJ1-5,12,TRBV7-9,CASSLGRQPQHF
TRBJ2-5,15,TRBV11-2,CASSPIGSRQETQYF
TRBJ1-4,18,TRBV5-1,CASSPRPGTGDRGEKLFF
TRBJ1-3,18,TRBV19,CASSFPRAGTDSGNTIYF
TRBJ2-5,15,TRBV2,CASSDARGGRGTQYF